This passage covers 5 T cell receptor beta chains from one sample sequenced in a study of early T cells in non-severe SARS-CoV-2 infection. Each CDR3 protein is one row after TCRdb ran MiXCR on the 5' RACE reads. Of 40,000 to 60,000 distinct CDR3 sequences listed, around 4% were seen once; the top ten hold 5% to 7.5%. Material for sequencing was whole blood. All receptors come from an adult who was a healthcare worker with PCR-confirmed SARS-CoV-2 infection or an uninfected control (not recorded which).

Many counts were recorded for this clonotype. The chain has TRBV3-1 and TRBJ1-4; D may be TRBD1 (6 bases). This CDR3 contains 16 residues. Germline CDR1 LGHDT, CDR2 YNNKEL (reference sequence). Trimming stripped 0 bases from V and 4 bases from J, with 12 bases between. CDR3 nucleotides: TGTGCCAGCAGCCAAGATTTCGGGGGCCATAATGAAAAACTGTTTTTT. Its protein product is CASSQDFGGHNEKLFF. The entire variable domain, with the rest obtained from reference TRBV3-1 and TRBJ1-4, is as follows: DTAVSQTPKYLVTQMGNDKSIKCEQNLGHDTMYWYKQDSKKFLKIMFSYNNKELIINETVPNRFSPKSPDKAHLNLHINSLELGDSAVYFCASSQDFGGHNEKLFFGSGTQLSVL.

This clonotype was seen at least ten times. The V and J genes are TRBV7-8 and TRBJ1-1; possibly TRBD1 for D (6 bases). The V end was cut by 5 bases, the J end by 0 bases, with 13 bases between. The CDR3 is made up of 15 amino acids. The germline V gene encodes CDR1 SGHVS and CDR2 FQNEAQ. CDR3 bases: TGTGCCAGCAGCCCTCTCAGGGGTCTGAACACTGAAGCTTTCTTT. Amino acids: CASSPLRGLNTEAFF.

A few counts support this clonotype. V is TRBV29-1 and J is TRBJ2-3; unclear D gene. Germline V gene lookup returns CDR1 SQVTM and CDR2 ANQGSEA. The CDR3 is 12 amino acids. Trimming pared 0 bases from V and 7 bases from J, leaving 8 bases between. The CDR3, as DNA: TGCAGCGTTGAAGAATCCCAGAATACGCAGTATTTT. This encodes CSVEESQNTQYF.

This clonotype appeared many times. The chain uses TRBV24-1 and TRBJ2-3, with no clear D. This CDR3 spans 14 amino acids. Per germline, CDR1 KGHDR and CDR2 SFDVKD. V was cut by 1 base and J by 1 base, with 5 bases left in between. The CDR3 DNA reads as TGTGCCACCAGTGATTTCTCGGGCACAGATACGCAGTATTTT. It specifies CATSDFSGTDTQYF.

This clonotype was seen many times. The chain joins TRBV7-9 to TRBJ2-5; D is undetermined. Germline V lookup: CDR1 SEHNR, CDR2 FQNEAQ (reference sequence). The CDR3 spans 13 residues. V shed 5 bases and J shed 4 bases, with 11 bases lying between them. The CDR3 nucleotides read TGTGCCAGCAGCGGTACCCAGTTAGAGACCCAGTACTTC. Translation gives CASSGTQLETQYF.